Detailed here is one T cell receptor beta chain. Its antigen is currently not known. The sample holds no much larger clone one base away, and base qualities are not on file. This specimen comes from a study of cytotoxic CD8 clonotypes in ibrutinib-treated CLL (dated by TCRdb to the early 2020s). Describing the broader study: The cohort had eleven to twelve relapsed/refractory and 15 treatment-naive patients; roughly 18 were IGHV unmutated. Partial responses were observed in around 25 patients and complete responses in 2; after a median follow-up of around 68 months, remission was maintained in some 14 patients and progression was observed in approximately 12. Response samples were taken after a median of approximately eleven months on treatment, ranging from about 6 to 40 months. On average, each sample yielded around 250,000 productive templates and tens of thousands of productive rearrangements. Longitudinal samples were obtainable from about 30% of the roughly 86 participants in the trial. Cryopreserved peripheral blood mononuclear cells were obtained before treatment, at response, and at either sustained remission or disease progression. All remission and progressive disease samples were collected while patients were still receiving ibrutinib. Study-level results and caveats: An increase in clonality was observed at ibrutinib response, with clonality remaining stable during sustained remission and falling back toward baseline at progression. Public clonotypes were rare and either shrank or stayed stable during treatment, and the rise in clonality at ibrutinib response reflected expansion of private clonotypes. Lymph node repertoires were not examined, and the timing of sampling was not matched between patients in sustained remission and those whose disease progressed. At baseline, clonality was higher than in age-matched healthy donors and showed a strong correlation with circulating CD8+ T-cell counts.

V has 3 bases trimmed and J has 4 bases trimmed; junction bases matching no gene number 2. The germline V gene supplies CDR1 SGDLS and CDR2 YYNGEE. From the cysteine through the phenylalanine, the CDR3 covers 14 amino acids. Only the CDR3 part of the read is kept: 42 bases, read in frame from the first base. On a MiSeq, deep resolution sequencing aimed for a depth between 1 in 1 million and 1 in 200,000 T cells, with each clonotype covered about 9.9x on average. The immunoSEQ hsTCRB Kit was used to generate the TCR beta libraries. Per the source publication's procedure: The data were analyzed with ImmunoSEQ Analyzer and ImmunoSEQ Data Assistant, and V, D and J gene assignments followed IMGT definitions. Clonality, which ranges from 0 to 1, was calculated by subtracting the normalized Shannon entropy of productive rearrangement frequencies from one. Public clonotype analysis was restricted to overrepresented clonotypes comprising at least 0.05% of each patient's repertoire. Some 13 age-matched healthy donor repertoires from immuneACCESS were used as controls for clonality. The source is immuneACCESS, and TCRdb retained only in-frame sequences with V and J called. Part of the clones is not carried over; for the studies checked, unresolved V genes explain less than half of this, and the remainder is unexplained. V, J and clone size reflect that table, while D and trimming were determined from the DNA. The sample table shows more than 85,000 clones, and around 77% are seen once. The ten largest clones represent under 30% of the sample.

Read against the paper, the sample's time point label means: roughly 2 years on ibrutinib. Roughly 1.8 micrograms of genomic DNA were extracted from cryopreserved PBMCs for TCR beta library preparation. Longitudinal blood samples from CLL patients receiving ibrutinib monotherapy were subjected to high-throughput TCR beta sequencing. The patients took part in an open-label, single-center phase 2 trial of ibrutinib monotherapy. The specimen comprised PBMCs, sampled after 24 months of ibrutinib treatment. This TCR derives from a human donor with chronic lymphocytic leukemia. The receptor chain draws on TRBV9 and TRBJ1-1, with 11 junctional bases fitting TRBD1. The CDR3 here reads CASSGGTGGTEAFF. The base sequence is TGTGCCAGCAGCGGCGGGACAGGGGGCACTGAAGCTTTCTTT. The CDR3 plus the reference TRBV9 and TRBJ1-1 genes for the other parts give the full variable domain: DSGVTQTPKHLITATGQRVTLRCSPRSGDLSVYWYQQSLDQGLQFLIQYYNGEERAKGNILERFSAQQFPDLHSELNLSSLELGDSALYFCASSGGTGGTEAFFGQGTRLTVV.